The entry below describes one TCR beta chain. Its antigen remains unknown. Germline loops: CDR1 MDHEN, CDR2 SYDVKM. V trimming: 2 bases; J trimming: 3 bases; junction bases outside the gene matches: 6. The CDR3 has 15 amino acids. The repertoire was sequenced with immunoSEQ multiplex PCR; TCRdb's copy has only in-frame clones and lacks some. Here the sample spans a few hundred thousand clones, roughly four fifths being singletons. This specimen belongs to a study of shared clonotypes between healthy human individuals. Findings and caveats of the study: The study drew on few donors, limiting represented genetic and exposure-history diversity.

Adults of Caucasian background living in Nashville, Tennessee made up all donors. This chain joins TRBV28 and TRBJ1-1; TRBD1 agrees at 7 bases. Sequencing used PBMCs. The receptor comes from a woman between 40 and 55 years old in good health. Some clones in this sample may be carry-over from other donors' samples. The CDR3 here is CASSLQQGGDTEAFF. The CDR3 nucleotides are TGTGCCAGCAGTTTACAGCAGGGGGGGGACACTGAAGCTTTCTTT.